This entry lists 29 T cell receptor beta chains sequenced from one sample in a study of PD-L1 blockade in urothelial cancer (dated by TCRdb to about 2017). The library relied on the immunoSEQ multiplex PCR assay. TCRdb stores this immuneACCESS table with in-frame sequences only. Part of the clones is absent; in the studies checked, under half of the shortfall reflects unresolved V genes, and no reason is known for the rest. The sample table holds about 52,000 clones, of which approximately 80% were seen once. Jointly, the top ten make up approximately 3.6% of the sample. The starting material was PBMCs, obtained around atezolizumab (anti-PD-L1) treatment. These receptors were collected from a man aged 65 to 79 with urothelial cancer.

This sequence joins TRBV27 and TRBJ1-1, with a possible D match to TRBD1 (6 bases). Germline V gives CDR1 MNHEY, CDR2 SMNVEV (reference sequence). CDR3 length equals 14 residues. The V gene lost 2 bases and the J gene lost 5 bases, with 12 bases spanning the gap. DNA for the CDR3: TGTGCCAGCAGTTTAGCAGGGGTAGAGACTGAAGCTTTCTTT. Protein: CASSLAGVETEAFF.

The sample holds a few counts of this clone. The V call is TRBV5-6, the J call TRBJ2-2; tentative D call: TRBD2 (5 bases). Trimming took 0 bases from V and 3 from J, leaving 6 bases between them. CDR3 length: 14 amino acids. CDR1 is SGHDT, CDR2 YYEEEE, per germline. CDR3: CASSLGEYTGELFF. In DNA, the CDR3 is TGTGCCAGCAGCTTGGGGGAGTACACCGGGGAGCTGTTTTTT. Full variable domain (missing parts from reference TRBV5-6 and TRBJ2-2): DAGVTQSPTHLIKTRGQQVTLRCSPKSGHDTVSWYQQALGQGPQFIFQYYEEEERQRGNFPDRFSGHQFPNYSSELNVNALLLGDSALYLCASSLGEYTGELFFGEGSRLTVL.

This chain links TRBV28 with TRBJ1-3; D is ambiguous. CDR1 is MDHEN, CDR2 SYDVKM, per germline. This CDR3 spans 13 amino acids. Trimming removed 6 bases at V and 0 bases at J, with 6 bases between. CDR3 sequence reads: CASRGVSGNTIYF. The CDR3 DNA reads TGTGCCAGCAGGGGAGTCTCTGGAAACACCATATATTTT.

The chain has TRBV7-3 and TRBJ2-5; D may be TRBD1 (6 bases). The CDR3 contains 17 residues. V was cut by 2 bases and J by 1 base, with 17 bases left in between. The germline CDR1 and CDR2 sequences are SGHTA and FQGTGA. CDR3 coding DNA: TGTGCCAGCAGCTTAGAGGGCAGGGGAGAGACCCAAGAGACCCAGTACTTC. The encoded protein is CASSLEGRGETQETQYF.

Here the CDR3 DNA reads TGTGCCTCCGGTAGATCCTACGAGCAGTACTTC. Amino acid sequence: CASGRSYEQYF. The rearrangement joins TRBV30 to TRBJ2-7; no clear D. The CDR3 runs to 11 residues. The germline V gene has CDR1 GTSNPN and CDR2 SVGIG (reference sequence). Between the trimmed V and J ends, which lost 7 bases and 1 base, there was a span of 8 bases. Full variable domain (remainder filled in from reference TRBV30 and TRBJ2-7): SQTIHQWPATLVQPVGSPLSLECTVEGTSNPNLYWYRQAAGRGLQLLFYSVGIGQISSEVPQNLSASRPQDRQFILSSKKLLLSDSGFYLCASGRSYEQYFGPGTRLTVT.

There are a few counts of this clone. The chain links TRBV11-3 to TRBJ1-3; 7 positions agree with TRBD1. CDR1 SGHNT and CDR2 YENEEA come from the germline V gene. J gave up 3 bases and V 3 bases, and 2 bases lay outside the gene matches. CDR3 length equals 14 residues. CDR3: CASSFGTDGNTIYF. The CDR3 region has the DNA TGTGCCAGCAGCTTTGGGACAGATGGAAACACCATATATTTT.

This clone was detected only a few times. This chain joins TRBV7-2 and TRBJ2-1; TRBD2 might be the D (6 bases). Germline CDR1 and CDR2: SGHTA and FQGNSA. Trimming removed 3 bases at V and 9 bases at J, with 9 bases between. The CDR3 has 12 amino acids. In DNA, the CDR3 is TGTGCCAGCAGCTTCTTCGGGAGTGAGCAGTTCTTC. It is translated as CASSFFGSEQFF.

With regard to this clone: At one of its ends the junction is not consistent with the germline gene, which may arise from a read error. The chain employs TRBV12-5 and TRBJ1-4; a weak D match, TRBD1 (6 bases). Per germline, CDR1 LGHNT and CDR2 FRNRAP. The CDR3 runs 15 residues. The CDR3 nucleotides are TGTGCTAGTGGTTTGGTACAGGGACAAAATGTAAAACTGTTTTTT. Amino acids: CASGLVQGQNVKLFF.

The genes are TRBV6-6 and TRBJ2-5; D is possibly TRBD2 (6 bases). Germline V gene data show CDR1 as MNHNY and CDR2 as SVGAGI (reference sequence). The V end was cut by 2 bases, the J end by 2 bases, with 12 bases between. The CDR3 has 15 amino acids. CDR3 DNA: TGTGCCAGCAGTTACGGGGGAGGCGGTCAAGAGACCCAGTACTTC. The encoded protein is CASSYGGGGQETQYF.

This clone was recorded once. The chain recombines TRBV7-9 with TRBJ1-5; the match to TRBD1 covers 10 bases. With 5 bases clipped from V and 1 base from J, the junction kept 5 bases outside the gene matches. This CDR3 is 16 amino acids long. CDR1 and CDR2 (germline): SEHNR, FQNEAQ (reference sequence). The CDR3 reads CASSRGQGGSNQPQHF. DNA of the CDR3: TGTGCCAGCAGCAGAGGACAGGGGGGGAGCAATCAGCCCCAGCATTTT.

The chain is built from TRBV10-3 and TRBJ2-4; D may be TRBD2 (5 bases). Germline V gene data show CDR1 as ENHRY and CDR2 as SYGVKD. The CDR3 is made up of 15 amino acids. Trimming took off 3 bases at V and 7 bases at J, with 16 bases between the two ends. The CDR3 loop is CAISDVPGTGNIQYF. CDR3 coding DNA: TGTGCCATCAGTGATGTACCAGGTACGGGGAACATTCAGTACTTC.

The gene calls are TRBV7-2 and TRBJ2-3, with a tentative D call TRBD1 (5 bases). V lost 0 bases to trimming and J lost 6 bases, with 10 bases between them. The CDR3 runs 14 residues. Germline V gives CDR1 SGHTA, CDR2 FQGNSA. The CDR3 coding sequence is TGTGCCAGCAGCTTAGCAGGGGCCGGGGATACGCAGTATTTT. This translates into CASSLAGAGDTQYF.

V usage is TRBV28 and J usage is TRBJ2-1; D is undetermined. Trimming took 1 base from V and 7 from J, leaving 14 bases between them. The CDR3 extends over 15 amino acids. CDR1 is MDHEN, CDR2 SYDVKM, per germline. The DNA of the CDR3 is TGTGCCAGCAGTTTATCCGCGGCGGTTAGAAATGAGCAGTTCTTC. Translation gives CASSLSAAVRNEQFF.

The table lists this clone with a count of one. This chain connects TRBV5-1 to TRBJ2-1, with TRBD2 matching over 7 bases. This CDR3 has 14 residues. V dropped 0 bases and J dropped 5; count of bases not matched to a gene: 2. Germline values: CDR1 SGHRS, CDR2 YFSETQ. The CDR3 loop reads CASSLGLAHNEQFF. CDR3 DNA sequence: TGCGCCAGCAGCTTGGGACTAGCCCACAATGAGCAGTTCTTC.

This chain connects TRBV10-3 to TRBJ2-3; D is perhaps TRBD2 (5 bases). In germline, CDR1 is ENHRY, CDR2 SYGVKD. V shed 4 bases and J shed 4 bases, with 12 bases lying between them. The length of the CDR3 is 14 residues. The CDR3 DNA sequence: TGTGCCATCAGTGGGAGAGGGCCCGCAGATACGCAGTATTTT. Amino acids: CAISGRGPADTQYF.

V is TRBV19 and J is TRBJ1-1; 8 bases are shared with TRBD1. The V and J ends lost 8 bases and 0 bases, in that order; junction bases with no gene match: 5. The CDR3 is 14 amino acids. Per germline, CDR1 LNHDA and CDR2 SQIVND (reference sequence). CDR3 sequence (DNA): TGTGCCAGTCGACAGGGGAGGATGAACACTGAAGCTTTCTTT. Its protein product is CASRQGRMNTEAFF. The variable domain in full, completed from reference TRBV19 and TRBJ1-1, reads DGGITQSPKYLFRKEGQNVTLSCEQNLNHDAMYWYRQDPGQGLRLIYYSQIVNDFQKGDIAEGYSVSREKKESFPLTVTSAQKNPTAFYLCASRQGRMNTEAFFGQGTRLTVV.

The rearrangement uses TRBV5-3 and TRBJ2-1, with D possibly matching TRBD1 (5 bases). TRBV5-3 is classed as an ORF, of uncertain function. Trimming took 2 bases from V and 4 from J, leaving 16 bases between them. The CDR3 has 16 amino acids. CDR3 sequence (DNA): TGTGCCAGAAGCTTATATCATAAGACAGCATACAATGAGCAGTTCTTC. Protein sequence: CARSLYHKTAYNEQFF.

The chain couples TRBV7-8 to TRBJ1-2; D ambiguous. The CDR3 has 16 amino acids. V lost 6 bases to trimming and J lost 4 bases, with 21 bases between them. In germline, CDR1 is SGHVS, CDR2 FQNEAQ. CDR3: CASSSSRTPILYGYTF. In DNA, the CDR3 is TGTGCCAGCAGTTCTTCTCGAACTCCGATCCTCTATGGCTACACCTTC.

V and J are TRBV7-2 and TRBJ1-5, with D maybe TRBD1 (6 bases). Germline-derived CDR1 and CDR2 are SGHTA and FQGNSA. With 6 bases removed from V and 6 bases from J, the gap between germline ends came to 18 bases. The CDR3 is 15 residues long. Written as DNA, the CDR3 is TGTGCCAGCAGTCCAGAGGGGGGGCCGCGTCAGCCCCAGCATTTT. Encoded protein: CASSPEGGPRQPQHF.

CDR3 coding DNA: TGCGCCAGCAGCCAAGACGCGAGCGGCCCGCGGCAAAACATTCAGTACTTC. As protein: CASSQDASGPRQNIQYF. The V and J genes are TRBV4-1 and TRBJ2-4; the D gene is possibly TRBD2 (5 bases). Trimming took off 0 bases at V and 5 bases at J, with 17 bases between the two ends. CDR1 and CDR2 from the germline V gene are MGHRA and YSYEKL. CDR3 length equals 17 residues.

The rearrangement uses TRBV28 and TRBJ1-5; 7 nucleotides match TRBD1. This CDR3 region has 14 residues. V dropped 7 bases and J dropped 7; count of bases not matched to a gene: 10. Germline assignment: CDR1 MDHEN and CDR2 SYDVKM. CDR3 in DNA: TGTGCCAGCATTCCCCAGGGGGTGAGACAGCCCCAGCATTTT. Protein sequence: CASIPQGVRQPQHF. Supplemented by reference TRBV28 and TRBJ1-5, the full variable domain reads DVKVTQSSRYLVKRTGEKVFLECVQDMDHENMFWYRQDPGLGLRLIYFSYDVKMKEKGDIPEGYSVSREKKERFSLILESASTNQTSMYLCASIPQGVRQPQHFGDGTRLSIL.

The chain combines TRBV30 with TRBJ2-3; D is possibly TRBD2 (6 bases). Trimming removed 4 bases at V and 4 bases at J, with 15 bases between. This CDR3 is built from 14 residues. Germline loops: CDR1 GTSNPN, CDR2 SVGIG (reference sequence). CDR3 protein: CAWKVGRGADTQYF. The DNA for the CDR3 is TGTGCCTGGAAGGTCGGGAGAGGGGCAGATACGCAGTATTTT. Based on the CDR3 plus reference TRBV30 and TRBJ2-3, the full variable domain is SQTIHQWPATLVQPVGSPLSLECTVEGTSNPNLYWYRQAAGRGLQLLFYSVGIGQISSEVPQNLSASRPQDRQFILSSKKLLLSDSGFYLCAWKVGRGADTQYFGPGTRLTVL.

The CDR3 is CASSEALLGASGMLDTQYF. In DNA, the CDR3 is TGTGCCAGCAGTGAAGCGCTTCTGGGGGCTAGCGGGATGTTAGATACGCAGTATTTT. J is TRBJ2-3 and V is TRBV2; 9 positions match TRBD2. The V segment lost 0 bases and the J segment 5 bases; nucleotides outside the gene matches: 15. The CDR3 totals 19 residues. CDR1 is SNHLY, CDR2 FYNNEI, per germline.

The table lists this clone with many counts. The chain is built from TRBV7-2 and TRBJ2-7; tentatively, D is TRBD2 (7 bases). The V end was cut by 6 bases, the J end by 2 bases, with 14 bases between. The CDR3 runs to 14 residues. Germline V lookup: CDR1 SGHTA, CDR2 FQGNSA. Here the CDR3 DNA reads TGTGCCAGCAGGGGGGGCGGGAGAGCCTACGAGCAGTACTTC. Translation: CASRGGGRAYEQYF.

The V and J genes are TRBV7-2 and TRBJ1-1, with 10 bases fitting TRBD1. V dropped 5 bases and J dropped 4; count of bases not matched to a gene: 13. CDR1 and CDR2 (germline): SGHTA, FQGNSA. The CDR3 runs 17 residues. The CDR3 protein is CASSTGQGHHRGTEAFF. Here the CDR3 DNA reads TGTGCCAGCAGCACGGGACAGGGGCACCATCGGGGCACTGAAGCTTTCTTT.

In its sample, this clone was seen a few times. The CDR3 DNA sequence: TGTGCCAGCAAGATCCGACCGGGACAGCTAAACACTGAAGCTTTCTTT. Its translation: CASKIRPGQLNTEAFF. The chain is built from TRBV27 and TRBJ1-1, with 7 nucleotides matching TRBD1. The CDR3 extends over 16 amino acids. Germline CDR1 reads MNHEY; CDR2 reads SMNVEV (reference sequence). J lost 2 bases, V lost 7 bases, and 13 bases had no gene match.

This chain joins TRBV5-4 and TRBJ2-7; 8 positions match TRBD1. Germline V gene data show CDR1 as SGHNT and CDR2 as YYREEE (reference sequence). This CDR3 comprises 15 residues. The V segment lost 4 bases and the J segment 4 bases; nucleotides outside the gene matches: 10. The CDR3: CASSTGTGFRYEQYF. As DNA, the CDR3 is TGTGCCAGCAGCACCGGGACAGGTTTCCGGTACGAGCAGTACTTC.

The chain is built from TRBV2 and TRBJ2-7; 9 nucleotides line up with TRBD1. Germline V gene lookup returns CDR1 SNHLY and CDR2 FYNNEI. V shed 4 bases, J shed 4 bases, and the junction held 5 bases outside the gene matches. The CDR3 spans 14 residues. CDR3 DNA sequence: TGTGCCAGCAGTGCGGACAGGGGTCCATACGAGCAGTACTTC. This gives the protein CASSADRGPYEQYF. The full variable domain, its missing parts supplied by reference TRBV2 and TRBJ2-7, is EPEVTQTPSHQVTQMGQEVILRCVPISNHLYFYWYRQILGQKVEFLVSFYNNEISEKSEIFDDQFSVERPDGSNFTLKIRSTKLEDSAMYFCASSADRGPYEQYFGPGTRLTVT.

This sequence joins TRBV2 and TRBJ2-5; possibly TRBD1 for D (5 bases). Between the trimmed V and J ends, which lost 4 bases and 9 bases, there was a span of 12 bases. The V gene's germline CDR1 is SNHLY and CDR2 FYNNEI. CDR3 length equals 12 residues. CDR3 residues: CASSADDRAQYF. For the CDR3, the DNA is TGTGCCAGCAGTGCAGACGACAGAGCCCAGTACTTC.